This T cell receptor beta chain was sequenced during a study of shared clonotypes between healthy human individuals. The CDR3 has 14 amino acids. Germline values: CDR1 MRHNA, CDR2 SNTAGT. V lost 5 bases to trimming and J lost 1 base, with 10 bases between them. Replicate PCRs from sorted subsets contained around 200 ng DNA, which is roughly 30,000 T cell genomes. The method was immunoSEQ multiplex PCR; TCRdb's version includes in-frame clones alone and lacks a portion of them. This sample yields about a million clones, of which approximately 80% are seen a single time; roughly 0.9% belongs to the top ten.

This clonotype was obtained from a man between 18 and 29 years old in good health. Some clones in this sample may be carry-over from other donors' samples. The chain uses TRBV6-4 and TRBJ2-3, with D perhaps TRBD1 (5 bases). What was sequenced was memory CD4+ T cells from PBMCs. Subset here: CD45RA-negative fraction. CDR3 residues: CASSTKGGTDTQYF. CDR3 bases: TGTGCCAGCAGTACCAAAGGGGGCACAGATACGCAGTATTTT.